This T cell receptor (beta chain) was sequenced for a study of T-cell memory formation after mild COVID-19. The study's findings and limits: Mainly in CM and EM were contracting CD4+ clones; CD8+ were in EMRA.

CDR1 and CDR2 from the germline V gene are SGDLS and YYNGEE. Trimming left V 3 bases short and J 0 bases short, with 8 bases between. The CDR3 runs to 14 residues. From the 5' RACE reads, TCRdb called clonotypes with MiXCR, one entry per CDR3 protein. The sample includes about 270,000 distinct CDR3 sequences, 16% of them seen just once. This clonotype has just a few counts. The antigen is unknown. This receptor was identified in a man younger than 35 who had mild COVID-19 (a few samples of this study predate the infection). Cell type and time point are not known. The rearrangement joins TRBV9 to TRBJ2-3; tentative D call: TRBD2 (5 bases). The sample consisted of PBMCs or a T cell subset sorted from them (not recorded which). CDR3 residues: CASSARTSTDTQYF. The CDR3 DNA is TGTGCCAGCAGCGCCAGGACTAGCACAGATACGCAGTATTTT.